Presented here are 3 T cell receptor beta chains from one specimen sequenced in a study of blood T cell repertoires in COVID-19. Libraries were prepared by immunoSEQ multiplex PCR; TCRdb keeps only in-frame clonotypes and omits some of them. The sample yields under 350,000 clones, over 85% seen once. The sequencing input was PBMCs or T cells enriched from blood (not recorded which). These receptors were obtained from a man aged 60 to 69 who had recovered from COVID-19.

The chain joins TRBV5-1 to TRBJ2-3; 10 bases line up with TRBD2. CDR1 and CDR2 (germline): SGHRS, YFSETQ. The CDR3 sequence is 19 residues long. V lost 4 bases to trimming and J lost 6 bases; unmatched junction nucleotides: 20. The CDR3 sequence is CASSQILSPGLAASDTQYF. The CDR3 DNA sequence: TGCGCCAGCAGCCAAATTCTTTCTCCAGGACTAGCGGCGTCGGATACGCAGTATTTT. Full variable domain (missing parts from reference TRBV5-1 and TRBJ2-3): KAGVTQTPRYLIKTRGQQVTLSCSPISGHRSVSWYQQTPGQGLQFLFEYFSETQRNKGNFPGRFSGRQFSNSRSEMNVSTLELGDSALYLCASSQILSPGLAASDTQYFGPGTRLTVL.

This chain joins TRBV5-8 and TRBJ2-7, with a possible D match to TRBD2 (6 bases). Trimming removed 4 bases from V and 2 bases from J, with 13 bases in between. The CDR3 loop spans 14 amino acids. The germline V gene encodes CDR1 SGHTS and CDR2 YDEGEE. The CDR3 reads CASSPGAGPYEQYF. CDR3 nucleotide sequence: TGTGCCAGCAGCCCCGGGGCGGGACCCTACGAGCAGTACTTC. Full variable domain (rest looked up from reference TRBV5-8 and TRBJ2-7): EAGVTQSPTHLIKTRGQQATLRCSPISGHTSVYWYQQALGLGLQFLLWYDEGEERNRGNFPPRFSGRQFPNYSSELNVNALELEDSALYLCASSPGAGPYEQYFGPGTRLTVT.

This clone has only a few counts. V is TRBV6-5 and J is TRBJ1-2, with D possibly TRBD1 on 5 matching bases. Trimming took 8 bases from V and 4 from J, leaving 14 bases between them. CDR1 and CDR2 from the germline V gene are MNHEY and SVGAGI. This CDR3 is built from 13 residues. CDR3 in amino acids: CASVAGWAYGYTF. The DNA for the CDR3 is TGTGCCAGCGTCGCAGGGTGGGCCTATGGCTACACCTTC.